This TCR beta chain originates from a study of blood T cell repertoires in COVID-19. Study-wide background: T cells, B-cell-depleted T cells, or PBMCs supplied cDNA or gDNA.

CDR1 and CDR2 from the germline V gene are LNHDA and SQIVND (reference sequence). The V and J ends lost 4 bases and 8 bases respectively, with 14 bases between them. This CDR3 is built from 14 residues. In the study's own analysis: It was from reference gene primer amplification that nucleated cell counts were estimated. The method was immunoSEQ multiplex PCR; TCRdb's version includes in-frame clones alone and lacks a portion of them. That table furnishes V, J and clone size, whereas the DNA furnished D and trimming. Here the sample spans more than 85,000 clones, more than 60% being singletons. The clonotype originates from a man between 65 and 85 years old with acute or convalescent COVID-19. Sequenced input: peripheral blood. The V and J genes are TRBV19 and TRBJ1-4; D gene ambiguous. CDR3 loop: CASSSREAREKLFF. CDR3 DNA sequence: TGTGCCAGTAGTAGCCGGGAGGCGCGGGAAAAACTGTTTTTT.